This T cell receptor beta chain was retrieved from a study of TIL therapy for anti-PD-1-resistant metastatic lung cancer. Across the whole study: Median tumor PD-L1 proportion score was about 6.6%.

The immunoSEQ assay was v3. The protocol was immunoSEQ multiplex PCR, while the TCRdb copy is restricted to in-frame clones and leaves out a portion. Found here are tens of thousands of clones, 74% of them singletons; the top ten hold less than 3%. Germline CDR1 SEHNR, CDR2 FQNEAQ (reference sequence). CDR3 length: 16 amino acids. After removal of 5 bases from V and 5 bases from J, the junction contained 11 bases not matched to a gene. Time point described: pre-treatment sample, taken before nivolumab and TIL therapy. This clone was recorded once. This clonotype was obtained from a woman aged 30 to 85 with non-small cell lung cancer. The sample here was blood, taken at baseline. This chain joins TRBV7-9 and TRBJ1-4, with TRBD1 identical over 7 bases. The CDR3 region has the DNA TGTGCCAGCAGCCGAAATGACAGGGCGGAAAATGAAAAACTGTTTTTT. It specifies CASSRNDRAENEKLFF. Looking up the rest from reference TRBV7-9 and TRBJ1-4 gives the full variable domain: DTGVSQNPRHKITKRGQNVTFRCDPISEHNRLYWYRQTLGQGPEFLTYFQNEAQLEKSRLLSDRFSAERPKGSFSTLEIQRTEQGDSAMYLCASSRNDRAENEKLFFGSGTQLSVL.